The T cell receptor beta chain described here comes from a study of TIL therapy for anti-PD-1-resistant metastatic lung cancer. The time point: pre-treatment sample, taken before nivolumab and TIL therapy. The tumor samples were excised metastases, mostly pleural nodules or supraclavicular lymph nodes. This was the immunoSEQ v3 assay. Measured with immunoSEQ multiplex PCR; TCRdb has only the in-frame clones, and not every one. This sample has 12,000 or so clones, with roughly 50% found just once. Germline loops: CDR1 SGHVS, CDR2 FNYEAQ. This CDR3 spans 14 amino acids. V was pared by 5 bases and J by 5 bases, with 2 bases of the junction left unmatched.

This sequence joins TRBV7-6 and TRBJ2-4; 11 bases are a match to TRBD2. This specimen consisted of tumor tissue, obtained at baseline. The sequence was obtained from a person between 25 and 79 years old with non-small cell lung cancer. CDR3 nucleotide sequence: TGTGCCAGCAGCGTGACTAGCGGGGAAAACATTCAGTACTTC. Translation gives CASSVTSGENIQYF.